This TCR beta chain was sequenced for a study of blood T cells in healthy people across ages. General observations from the study: Donors of long life had a larger count of naive CD4+ cells and greater diversity than aged donors. Observed TCR beta diversity showed a strong correlation with the percentage of naive T cells as measured by flow cytometry.

Remarks on this clonotype: Antigen specificity is unknown.

For the second PCR, which ran for about 6 to 11 cycles, a sample-barcoded 5' primer and a J-beta primer mix were used. TCRdb re-called the 5' RACE reads through MiXCR, storing one row per CDR3 protein. Among about 580,000 distinct CDR3 sequences listed, around 50% were seen once. CDR3 length equals 13 residues. CDR1 is SQVTM and CDR2 is ANQGSEA in the germline V gene. V was trimmed by 6 bases and J by 4 bases, leaving 16 bases between them. Material for sequencing was blood. The sequence was collected from a man at least 80 years old in good health. The genes are TRBV29-1 and TRBJ2-7; the D call may be TRBD1 or TRBD2 (6 bases each). The CDR3, as DNA: TGCAGCGTCACAGGGAGGCAGCGTTACGAGCAGTACTTC. Translated, it gives CSVTGRQRYEQYF.